The entry below describes one TCR beta chain. What this receptor recognizes is not known. Within one base of it there is no much larger clone, and no base qualities were kept. Deletion took 0 bases off V and 7 bases off J, with a span of 16 bases between the germline ends. Looking up the germline V gene yields CDR1 SGHDN and CDR2 FVKESK. The CDR3 contains 15 residues, cysteine and phenylalanine counted. The entry retains the CDR3 DNA only, 45 bases that are in frame from base 1. This record comes from a study of brain T cells in children with intractable seizures (dated by TCRdb to the early 2020s). About the full investigation: A NanoString immunology panel was first used to screen resected brain tissue from 40 to 60 pediatric epilepsy surgery cases for immune gene transcripts. Eight of the 12 selected surgery cases also had pre-surgery blood sequenced, which left four cases with brain tissue only. General study outcomes and caveats: Viral specificity was inferred solely from CDR3 sequence similarity, and the HCMV serostatus of the patients was not known. Sequencing depth differed between pre- and post-surgery blood, so clones missing from the pre-surgery sample may reflect undersampling.

Read against the paper, the sample's time point label means: blood from clinic visit 5 months post-surgery; TSC patient then seizure free. The surgery cases that showed the highest brain T cell transcript signatures were chosen for TCR beta chain sequencing of brain tissue, and of blood when it was available. Before surgery, patients had received at least one anti-epileptic drug. TCR-sequenced patients were children with drug-resistant epilepsy due to tuberous sclerosis complex, focal cortical dysplasia, Rasmussen encephalitis or hemimegalencephaly. Bulk genomic DNA was isolated from unsorted brain tissue and whole blood using the Monarch genomic DNA purification kit. The immunoSEQ assay was used to generate TCR beta chain sequences from genomic DNA. Regarding the original processing steps: CDR3 sequences that did not begin with the conserved framework cysteine at position 104 were removed manually. To get clonality, the normalized Shannon's Diversity Index was subtracted from one, giving values from 0 (maximal diversity) to 1 (oligoclonal). To check whether a given CDR3 had different frequencies in two samples, for example brain versus blood, chi-squared comparison-of-proportions tests were used. Public clonotypes were found through immuneACCESS searches, while the VDJdb browser was used to judge similarity to known antiviral clonotypes. TCRdb re-hosts the immuneACCESS table, in-frame sequences only. Its copies lack some clones; in the studies checked, an unresolved V gene accounts for under half of them, and the cause for the rest is not known. V, J and clone size derive from that table, while D and trimming were established from the DNA sequence. This sample comprises 300,000 to 400,000 clones, over 85% of them detected only once. In total, the top ten clones hold 5.5% to 6% of the sample.

The receptor was isolated from a boy under two years old with tuberous sclerosis and intractable seizures. The chain couples TRBV14 to TRBJ2-7, with no D gene named confidently. The material sequenced was peripheral blood, taken roughly 5 months after surgery. This receptor carries the CDR3 CASSQDVGITREQYF. The DNA reads as follows: TGTGCCAGCAGCCAAGATGTGGGGATCACCCGGGAGCAGTACTTC.